Below, one TCR beta chain is given with its context. V was shortened by 8 bases and J by 5 bases, with 22 bases between the two germline ends. CDR3 length equals 15 residues. Germline lookup yields CDR1 SGHTA and CDR2 FQGNSA. The entry originates in a study of identical twins. MiXCR, run by TCRdb on the 5' RACE reads, gives a single entry per CDR3 protein. The sample has 500,000 to 650,000 distinct CDR3 sequences, 20% to 25% seen once. This sample also belongs to another study, concerning yellow fever vaccine responses in identical twins.

The rearrangement uses TRBV7-2 and TRBJ2-7, with D hard to call. The sample consisted of CD4+ T cells sorted from blood. This sequence was found in a woman between 18 and 29 years old in good health. CDR3 DNA: TGTGCCAGCCGGTCTGGTTCGAGGTTTGGGGACGAGCAGTACTTC. Translation gives CASRSGSRFGDEQYF.